The rows below give T cell receptor beta chains drawn from one sample of a study of blood T cell repertoires in COVID-19. The data were produced by immunoSEQ multiplex PCR, yet TCRdb's version contains in-frame clones alone and is incomplete. This sample yields 90,000 to 130,000 clones, of which 88% are seen a single time; approximately 3.3% belongs to the top ten. Input material: peripheral blood. These receptors were taken from a woman in her forties or fifties with acute or convalescent COVID-19. The CDR3 runs from the conserved cysteine through the conserved F or W. A D gene is named only where the DNA matches it firmly.

TRBJ1-2	TRBV12-3/TRBV12-4	NA	CASSMTVNYGYTF
TRBJ2-2	TRBV24-1	NA	CATSDWTVTGELFF
TRBJ1-2	TRBV7-9	NA	CASSPGQNYGYTF
TRBJ2-7	TRBV2	TRBD1	CASSADRGHEQYF
TRBJ1-1	TRBV15	TRBD1	CATSREAGGTEAFF
TRBJ1-5	TRBV19	NA	CASSMGEIVGPQHF
TRBJ2-1	TRBV30	TRBD1	CAWSGTGVTNEQFF
TRBJ1-5	TRBV12-3/TRBV12-4	TRBD1	CASSTRQGQPQHF
TRBJ2-1	TRBV19	NA	CASSSDLYNEQFF
TRBJ2-7	TRBV7-9	NA	CASSLAAQGVSYEQYF
TRBJ1-6	TRBV19	NA	CASSGEAYNSPLHF
TRBJ1-1	TRBV5-1	NA	CASSLAGQFNTEAFF
TRBJ1-6	TRBV7-9	NA	CASSTGTFNSPLHF
TRBJ2-1	TRBV5-1	NA	CASSSTPTSSYNEQFF
TRBJ2-5	TRBV28	TRBD2	CASSTGGQETQYF
TRBJ1-2	TRBV6-5	TRBD1	CASRDSGQGYGYTF